The clone carrying this T cell receptor (beta chain) was counted a few times. Its antigen is not known. This CDR3 region has 14 residues. J was trimmed by 4 bases and V by 5 bases; bases with no gene match: 5. Germline CDR1 reads SQVTM; CDR2 reads ANQGSEA. The sample comes from a study of response to subunit inactivated influenza vaccine. TCRdb itself ran the RT-PCR reads through MiXCR, one entry per CDR3 protein. The sample shows hundreds of thousands of distinct CDR3 sequences, about 15% of them seen only once. Study findings and constraints: It was suggested by the authors that few new T cells are recruited by each seasonal influenza vaccination.

Material: PBMCs from blood, obtained 14 to 15 days before vaccination. The genes are TRBV29-1 and TRBJ2-2; 9 bases match TRBD1. This TCR was sampled from a man aged 50 to 60 who received an inactivated influenza vaccine. The CDR3 DNA reads TGCAGCGTTCCACAGGGGGCGGGCACCGGGGAGCTGTTTTTT. This gives the protein CSVPQGAGTGELFF.